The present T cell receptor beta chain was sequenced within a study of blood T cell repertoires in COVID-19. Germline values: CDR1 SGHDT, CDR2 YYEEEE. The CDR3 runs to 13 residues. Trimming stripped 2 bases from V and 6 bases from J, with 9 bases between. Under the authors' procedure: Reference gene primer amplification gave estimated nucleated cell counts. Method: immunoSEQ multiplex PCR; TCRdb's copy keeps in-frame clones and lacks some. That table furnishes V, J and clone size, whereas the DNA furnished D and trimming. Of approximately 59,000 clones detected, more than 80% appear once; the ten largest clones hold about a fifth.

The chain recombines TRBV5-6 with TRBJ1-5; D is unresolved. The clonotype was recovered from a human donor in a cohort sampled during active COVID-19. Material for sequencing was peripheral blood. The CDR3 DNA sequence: TGTGCCAGCAGCTTCTGGGGAGTTCAGCCCCAGCATTTT. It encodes CASSFWGVQPQHF.